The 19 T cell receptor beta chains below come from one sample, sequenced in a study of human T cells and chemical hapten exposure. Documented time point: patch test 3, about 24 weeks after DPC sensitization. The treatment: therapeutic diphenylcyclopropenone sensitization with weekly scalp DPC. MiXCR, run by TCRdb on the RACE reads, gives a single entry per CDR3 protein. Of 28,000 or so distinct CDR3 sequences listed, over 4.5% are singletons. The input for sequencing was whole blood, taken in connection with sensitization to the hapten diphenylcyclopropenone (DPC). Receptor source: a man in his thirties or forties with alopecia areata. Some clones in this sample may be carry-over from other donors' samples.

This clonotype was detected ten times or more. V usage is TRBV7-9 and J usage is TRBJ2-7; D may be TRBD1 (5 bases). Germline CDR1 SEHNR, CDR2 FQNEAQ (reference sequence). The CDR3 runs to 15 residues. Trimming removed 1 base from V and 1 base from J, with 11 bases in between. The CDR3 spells CASSLGFQGSYEQYF. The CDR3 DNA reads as TGTGCCAGCAGCTTAGGCTTCCAGGGTTCCTACGAGCAGTACTTC.

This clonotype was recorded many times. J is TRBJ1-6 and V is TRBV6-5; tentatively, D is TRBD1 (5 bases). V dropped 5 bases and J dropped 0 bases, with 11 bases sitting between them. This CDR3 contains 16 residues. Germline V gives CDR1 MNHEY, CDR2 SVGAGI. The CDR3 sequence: CASSQGYLSYNSPLHF. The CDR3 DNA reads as TGTGCCAGCAGTCAGGGTTACCTCTCCTATAATTCACCCCTCCACTTT.

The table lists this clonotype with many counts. The CDR3 nucleotides are TGTGCCAGCAGTTACGAGGACAGTCCCCCCTACGAGCAGTACTTC. Protein: CASSYEDSPPYEQYF. V is TRBV6-6 and J is TRBJ2-7; D is possibly TRBD1 (6 bases). This CDR3 has 15 residues. CDR1 is MNHNY and CDR2 is SVGAGI in the germline V gene (reference sequence). V was cut by 2 bases and J by 2 bases, with 13 bases left in between.

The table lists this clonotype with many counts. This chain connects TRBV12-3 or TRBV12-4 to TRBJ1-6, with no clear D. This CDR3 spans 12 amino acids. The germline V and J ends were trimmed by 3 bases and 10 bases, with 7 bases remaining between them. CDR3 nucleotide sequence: TGTGCCAGCAGTTTCTTCACCTCACCCCTCCACTTT. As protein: CASSFFTSPLHF.

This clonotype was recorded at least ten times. CDR3 bases: TGTGCCAGCAGCTTAGATGCGGGGGGGAACACTGAAGCTTTCTTT. It specifies CASSLDAGGNTEAFF. The rearrangement joins TRBV7-2 to TRBJ1-1, with D possibly matching TRBD1 (5 bases). The CDR3 sequence is 15 residues long. Germline assignment: CDR1 SGHTA and CDR2 FQGNSA. V shed 1 base and J shed 1 base, with 10 bases lying between them.

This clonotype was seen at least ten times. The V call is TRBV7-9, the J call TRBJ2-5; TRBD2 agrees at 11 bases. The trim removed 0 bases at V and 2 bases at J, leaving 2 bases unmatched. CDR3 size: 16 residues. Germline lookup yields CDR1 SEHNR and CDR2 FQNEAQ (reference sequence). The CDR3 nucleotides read TGTGCCAGCAGCTTAGCGGGACTAGCGGCTCAAGAGACCCAGTACTTC. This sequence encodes CASSLAGLAAQETQYF.

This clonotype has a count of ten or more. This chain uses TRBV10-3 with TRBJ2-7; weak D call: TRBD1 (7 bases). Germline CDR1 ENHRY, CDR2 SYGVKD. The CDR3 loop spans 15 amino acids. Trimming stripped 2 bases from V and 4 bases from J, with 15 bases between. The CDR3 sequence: CAISEAGTERYEQYF. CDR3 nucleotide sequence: TGTGCCATCAGTGAGGCGGGGACAGAGCGGTACGAGCAGTACTTC.

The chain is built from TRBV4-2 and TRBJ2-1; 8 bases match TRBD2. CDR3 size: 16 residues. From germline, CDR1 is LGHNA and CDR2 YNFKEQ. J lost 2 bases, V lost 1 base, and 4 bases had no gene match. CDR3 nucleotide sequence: TGTGCCAGCAGCCAAGGTCAAGCGGGAGCCTACAATGAGCAGTTCTTC. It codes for CASSQGQAGAYNEQFF.

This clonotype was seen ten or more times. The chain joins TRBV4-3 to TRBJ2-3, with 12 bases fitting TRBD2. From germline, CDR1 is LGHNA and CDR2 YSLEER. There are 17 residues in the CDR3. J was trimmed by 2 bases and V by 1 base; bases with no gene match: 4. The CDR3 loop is CASSQAGLAGITDTQYF. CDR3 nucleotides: TGCGCCAGCAGCCAAGCGGGACTAGCGGGCATCACAGATACGCAGTATTTT.

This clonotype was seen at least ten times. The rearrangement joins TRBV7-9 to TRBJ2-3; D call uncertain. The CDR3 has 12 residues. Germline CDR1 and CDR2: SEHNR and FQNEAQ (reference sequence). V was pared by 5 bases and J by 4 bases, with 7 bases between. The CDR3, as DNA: TGTGCCAGCAGCGGCTATCCAGATACGCAGTATTTT. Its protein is CASSGYPDTQYF. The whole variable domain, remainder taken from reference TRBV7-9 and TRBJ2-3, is DTGVSQNPRHKITKRGQNVTFRCDPISEHNRLYWYRQTLGQGPEFLTYFQNEAQLEKSRLLSDRFSAERPKGSFSTLEIQRTEQGDSAMYLCASSGYPDTQYFGPGTRLTVL.

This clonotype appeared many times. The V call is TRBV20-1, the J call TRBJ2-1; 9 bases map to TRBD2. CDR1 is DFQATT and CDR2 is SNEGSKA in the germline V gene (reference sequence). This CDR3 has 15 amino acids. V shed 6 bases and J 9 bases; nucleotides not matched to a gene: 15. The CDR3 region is CSANTGTSKFGEQFF. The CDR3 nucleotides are TGCAGTGCAAATACCGGGACTAGCAAATTCGGTGAGCAGTTCTTC.

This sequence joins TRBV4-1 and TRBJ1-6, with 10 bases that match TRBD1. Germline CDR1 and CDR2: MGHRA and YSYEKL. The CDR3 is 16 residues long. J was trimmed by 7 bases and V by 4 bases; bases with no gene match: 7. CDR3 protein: CASSLSRDRGNSPLHF. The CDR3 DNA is TGCGCCAGCAGCCTAAGCCGGGACAGGGGCAATTCACCCCTCCACTTT.

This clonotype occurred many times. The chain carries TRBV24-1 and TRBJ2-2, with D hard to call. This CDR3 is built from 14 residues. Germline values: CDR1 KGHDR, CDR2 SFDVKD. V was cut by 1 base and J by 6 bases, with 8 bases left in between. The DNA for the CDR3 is TGTGCCACCAGTGATTTCCCTGAGTCCGGGGAGCTGTTTTTT. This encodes CATSDFPESGELFF.

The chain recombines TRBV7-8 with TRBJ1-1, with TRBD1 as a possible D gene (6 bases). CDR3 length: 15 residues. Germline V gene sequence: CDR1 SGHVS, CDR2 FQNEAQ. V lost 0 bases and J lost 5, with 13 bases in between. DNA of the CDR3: TGTGCCAGCAGCTTAGCGTCAACAGGGTGGACTGAAGCTTTCTTT. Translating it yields CASSLASTGWTEAFF. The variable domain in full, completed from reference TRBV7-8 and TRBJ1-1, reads GAGVSQSPRYKVAKRGQDVALRCDPISGHVSLFWYQQALGQGPEFLTYFQNEAQLDKSGLPSDRFFAERPEGSVSTLKIQRTQQEDSAVYLCASSLASTGWTEAFFGQGTRLTVV.

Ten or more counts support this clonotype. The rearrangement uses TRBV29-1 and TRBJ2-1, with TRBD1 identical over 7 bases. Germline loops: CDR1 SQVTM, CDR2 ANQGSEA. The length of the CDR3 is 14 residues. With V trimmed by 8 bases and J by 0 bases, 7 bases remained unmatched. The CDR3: CSTVGQPSYNEQFF. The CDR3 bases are TGCAGCACCGTGGGACAGCCCTCCTACAATGAGCAGTTCTTC.

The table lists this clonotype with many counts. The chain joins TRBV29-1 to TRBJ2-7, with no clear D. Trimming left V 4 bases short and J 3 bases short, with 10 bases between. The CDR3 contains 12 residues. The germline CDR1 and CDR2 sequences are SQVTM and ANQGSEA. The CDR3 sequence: CSVGGNSYEQYF. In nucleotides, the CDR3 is TGCAGCGTTGGGGGAAATAGCTACGAGCAGTACTTC.

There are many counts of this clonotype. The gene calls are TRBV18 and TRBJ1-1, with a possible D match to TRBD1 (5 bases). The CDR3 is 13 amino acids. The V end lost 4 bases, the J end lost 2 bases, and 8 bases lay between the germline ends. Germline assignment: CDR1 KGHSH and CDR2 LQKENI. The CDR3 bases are TGTGCCAGCTCACGGGGACCTAACACTGAAGCTTTCTTT. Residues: CASSRGPNTEAFF.

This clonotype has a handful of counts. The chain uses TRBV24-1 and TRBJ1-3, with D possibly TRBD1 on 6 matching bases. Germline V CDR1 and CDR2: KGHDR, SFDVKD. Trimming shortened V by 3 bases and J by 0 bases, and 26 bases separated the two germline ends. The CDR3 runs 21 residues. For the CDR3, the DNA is TGTGCCACCAGTGATCCTGCGGGGGCCTTACTTCCCCTTCTCTCTGGAAACACCATATATTTT. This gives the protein CATSDPAGALLPLLSGNTIYF.

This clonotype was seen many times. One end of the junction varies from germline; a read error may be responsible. CDR3 loop: CASSPRTESYGGYTF. The CDR3 DNA reads TGCGCCAGCTCACCACGGACAGAGTCCTATGGCGGCTACACCTTC. The chain joins TRBV18 to TRBJ1-2; TRBD1 is a possible D gene (6 bases). CDR1 is KGHSH and CDR2 is LQKENI in the germline V gene. CDR3 length equals 15 residues.